Listed here are 19 T cell receptor beta chains from one sample, sequenced in a study of graft-versus-host responses after intestinal transplantation. Clones were read by immunoSEQ multiplex PCR, and TCRdb kept only the in-frame ones, dropping some. The data show more than 9,500 clones, 93% seen once. The source was PBMCs, collected just under 110 days after intestinal transplant. Receptors were obtained from a human patient who received an intestinal transplant, so some T cells may come from the graft donor.

The chain uses TRBV6-1 and TRBJ1-2; D is unclear. Per germline, CDR1 MNHNS and CDR2 SASEGT. The V and J ends lost 4 bases and 8 bases respectively, with 8 bases between them. The CDR3 consists of 11 residues. CDR3 region: CASSAGRGYTF. The CDR3 nucleotides are TGTGCCAGCAGTGCCGGACGCGGCTACACCTTC.

In this sample, this clone turned up once. The chain links TRBV2 to TRBJ2-1; 11 nucleotides agree with TRBD2. Germline V lookup: CDR1 SNHLY, CDR2 FYNNEI. The CDR3 length is 17 residues. The junction had 12 bases not matched to a gene; V was cut back by 8 bases and J by 3 bases. This CDR3 is CASFSRTSGYIYNEQFF. CDR3 sequence (DNA): TGTGCCAGCTTCTCCAGGACTAGCGGGTATATCTACAATGAGCAGTTCTTC. The entire variable domain, with the rest obtained from reference TRBV2 and TRBJ2-1, is as follows: EPEVTQTPSHQVTQMGQEVILRCVPISNHLYFYWYRQILGQKVEFLVSFYNNEISEKSEIFDDQFSVERPDGSNFTLKIRSTKLEDSAMYFCASFSRTSGYIYNEQFFGPGTRLTVL.

The CDR3 sequence: CASSHSDTNEKLFF. The CDR3 bases are TGTGCCAGCTCTCACAGCGACACTAATGAAAAACTGTTTTTT. V is TRBV18 and J is TRBJ1-4, with unresolved D. The CDR3 length is 14 residues. Trimming shortened V by 6 bases and J by 2 bases, and 10 bases separated the two germline ends. CDR1 is KGHSH, CDR2 LQKENI, per germline.

J is TRBJ2-1 and V is TRBV7-9; D unclear. Germline V gene lookup returns CDR1 SEHNR and CDR2 FQNEAQ (reference sequence). Deletions cut 5 bases from V and 5 bases from J, with 7 bases between. This CDR3 is built from 12 residues. CDR3: CASSLSNNEQFF. The CDR3 bases are TGTGCCAGCAGCCTTAGCAACAATGAGCAGTTCTTC.

The chain employs TRBV9 and TRBJ2-1; 9 nucleotides match TRBD2. The CDR3 is 15 residues long. Per germline, CDR1 SGDLS and CDR2 YYNGEE. Trimming took 1 base from V and 7 from J; bases not matched to a gene: 6. The CDR3 nucleotides are TGTGCCAGCAGCGTATCAGCGGGAGGTGGAAATGAGCAGTTCTTC. Protein sequence: CASSVSAGGGNEQFF. Looking up the rest from reference TRBV9 and TRBJ2-1 gives the full variable domain: DSGVTQTPKHLITATGQRVTLRCSPRSGDLSVYWYQQSLDQGLQFLIQYYNGEERAKGNILERFSAQQFPDLHSELNLSSLELGDSALYFCASSVSAGGGNEQFFGPGTRLTVL.

The chain uses TRBV6-5 and TRBJ1-5; maybe TRBD1 (5 bases). The germline V and J ends were trimmed by 8 bases and 6 bases, with 14 bases remaining between them. Germline V gene lookup returns CDR1 MNHEY and CDR2 SVGAGI. The CDR3 contains 13 residues. CDR3 DNA sequence: TGTGCCAGCCATAGGGGTAGCGGTCAGCCCCAGCATTTT. Translated: CASHRGSGQPQHF.

V gene TRBV4-1 combines with J gene TRBJ1-4; 7 bases are shared with TRBD1. This CDR3 has 14 amino acids. Germline V gene data show CDR1 as MGHRA and CDR2 as YSYEKL. The trim removed 4 bases at V and 5 bases at J, leaving 4 bases unmatched. The DNA of the CDR3 is TGCGCCAGCAGCCCGGGACAGCAGAATGAAAAACTGTTTTTT. Residues: CASSPGQQNEKLFF.

The J gene is TRBJ2-3, the V gene TRBV7-2, with unresolved D. Germline CDR1 SGHTA, CDR2 FQGNSA. V was cut by 4 bases and J by 6 bases, with 8 bases left in between. The CDR3 is 12 residues long. DNA for the CDR3: TGTGCCAGCAGCTCCCTAATGGATACGCAGTATTTT. This sequence encodes CASSSLMDTQYF. The whole variable domain, remainder taken from reference TRBV7-2 and TRBJ2-3, is GAGVSQSPSNKVTEKGKDVELRCDPISGHTALYWYRQSLGQGLEFLIYFQGNSAPDKSGLPSDRFSAERTGGSVSTLTIQRTQQEDSAVYLCASSSLMDTQYFGPGTRLTVL.

The genes are TRBV2 and TRBJ2-7; D might be TRBD2 (5 bases). The germline V gene has CDR1 SNHLY and CDR2 FYNNEI. The CDR3 length is 14 residues. V lost 8 bases to trimming and J lost 3 bases, with 17 bases between them. The CDR3 coding sequence is TGTGCCAGCGTAAGTGGACTGCCTCGCTACGAGCAGTACTTC. Translation: CASVSGLPRYEQYF.

The V call is TRBV6-6, the J call TRBJ2-7, with TRBD2 matching over 9 bases. The V and J ends lost 2 bases and 2 bases, in that order; junction bases with no gene match: 7. This CDR3 is built from 16 residues. Germline loops: CDR1 MNHNY, CDR2 SVGAGI (reference sequence). The chain's CDR3 is CASSYVSGRPTYEQYF. The CDR3 DNA follows: TGTGCCAGCAGTTACGTGAGCGGGAGGCCTACCTACGAGCAGTACTTC.

The rearrangement links TRBV7-3 to TRBJ2-5; 10 bases agree with TRBD2. The CDR3 runs 15 residues. Germline trimming cut 5 bases from V and 4 bases from J; bases unmatched to any gene: 7. Germline V lookup: CDR1 SGHTA, CDR2 FQGTGA. Written as DNA, the CDR3 is TGTGCCAGCAGCATCGGGACTAGCGTATTAGAGACCCAGTACTTC. It specifies CASSIGTSVLETQYF.

V and J are TRBV10-3 and TRBJ2-7; TRBD1 matches at 8 bases. CDR1 is ENHRY and CDR2 is SYGVKD in the germline V gene. The CDR3 is made up of 12 amino acids. V shed 10 bases and J 5 bases; nucleotides not matched to a gene: 7. The CDR3 region has the DNA TGTGCCAGCAGACTGACAGGGGACGAGCAGTACTTC. This translates into CASRLTGDEQYF.

V and J are TRBV7-2 and TRBJ2-2; 8 positions agree with TRBD2. The CDR3 contains 15 residues. V gave up 2 bases and J gave up 4 bases; unmatched junction bases: 3. CDR1 is SGHTA and CDR2 is FQGNSA in the germline V gene. CDR3: CASSLISGITGELFF. The CDR3 nucleotides are TGTGCCAGCAGCTTAATTAGCGGGATCACCGGGGAGCTGTTTTTT.

This chain links TRBV28 with TRBJ1-1; a weak D match, TRBD1 (5 bases). The CDR3 contains 17 residues. V was clipped by 2 bases and J by 0 bases, with 16 bases between them. Germline V gene lookup returns CDR1 MDHEN and CDR2 SYDVKM. CDR3 nucleotide sequence: TGTGCCAGCAGTTTAATCGGGGGGAGGTTCATGAACACTGAAGCTTTCTTT. The encoded protein is CASSLIGGRFMNTEAFF.

This clone was picked up one time. J is TRBJ2-7 and V is TRBV4-2, with D perhaps TRBD2 (6 bases). CDR3 length equals 14 residues. V was trimmed by 0 bases and J by 4 bases, leaving 10 bases between them. Germline loops: CDR1 LGHNA, CDR2 YNFKEQ. CDR3 sequence (DNA): TGTGCCAGCAGCCAAGAAGGTCGGGGGTACGAGCAGTACTTC. It translates to CASSQEGRGYEQYF.

This clone occurred once. This chain connects TRBV18 to TRBJ2-7; 7 nucleotides line up with TRBD1. The CDR3 runs 16 residues. Trimming took 1 base from V and 0 from J; bases not matched to a gene: 6. Germline V lookup: CDR1 KGHSH, CDR2 LQKENI. The CDR3 spells CASSPRRDRASYEQYF. CDR3 coding DNA: TGTGCCAGCTCACCACGTCGGGACAGAGCCTCCTACGAGCAGTACTTC.

As concerns this clone: The identical CDR3 is also encoded by other nucleotide sequences in the sample. The gene calls are TRBV19 and TRBJ1-1; 11 nucleotides agree with TRBD1. The CDR3 totals 16 residues. Germline V gene data show CDR1 as LNHDA and CDR2 as SQIVND (reference sequence). J was trimmed by 1 base and V by 10 bases; bases with no gene match: 11. As DNA, the CDR3 is TGTGCCACCGACGGAGGACAGGGGGCGCCGAACACTGAAGCTTTCTTT. Its protein product is CATDGGQGAPNTEAFF. The entire variable domain, with the rest obtained from reference TRBV19 and TRBJ1-1, is as follows: DGGITQSPKYLFRKEGQNVTLSCEQNLNHDAMYWYRQDPGQGLRLIYYSQIVNDFQKGDIAEGYSVSREKKESFPLTVTSAQKNPTAFYLCATDGGQGAPNTEAFFGQGTRLTVV.

The rearrangement uses TRBV4-2 and TRBJ2-1; possible D gene TRBD1, 5 bases. Trimming pared 0 bases from V and 7 bases from J, leaving 19 bases between. The germline V gene encodes CDR1 LGHNA and CDR2 YNFKEQ. The CDR3 is 17 residues long. The CDR3 here is CASSQDLSGKVRNEQFF. The CDR3 DNA follows: TGTGCCAGCAGCCAAGATCTGTCAGGGAAAGTACGGAATGAGCAGTTCTTC.

This clone was recorded once. This chain joins TRBV30 and TRBJ1-1; D might be TRBD1 (5 bases). The CDR3 extends over 14 amino acids. Germline loops: CDR1 GTSNPN, CDR2 SVGIG (reference sequence). V lost 2 bases and J lost 3, with 13 bases in between. The CDR3 coding sequence is TGTGCCTGGAGTATGGCAGGGACGGACACTGAAGCTTTCTTT. Protein product: CAWSMAGTDTEAFF.